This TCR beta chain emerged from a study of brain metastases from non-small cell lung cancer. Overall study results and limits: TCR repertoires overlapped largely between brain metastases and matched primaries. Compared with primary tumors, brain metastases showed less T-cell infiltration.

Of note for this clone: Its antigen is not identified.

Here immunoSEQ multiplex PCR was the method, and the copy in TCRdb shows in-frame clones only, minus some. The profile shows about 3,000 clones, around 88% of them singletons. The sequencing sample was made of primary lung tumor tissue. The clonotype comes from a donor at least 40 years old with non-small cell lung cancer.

The CDR3 reads CASTQNSNTGELFF. The CDR3 DNA sequence: TGTGCCAGTACTCAGAATTCTAACACCGGGGAGCTGTTTTTT. V and J are TRBV19 and TRBJ2-2; D not resolved. Germline CDR1 and CDR2: LNHDA and SQIVND (reference sequence). The CDR3 length is 14 residues. V lost 7 bases, J lost 2 bases, and 11 bases lay in between. The variable domain in full, with the rest retrieved from reference TRBV19 and TRBJ2-2, is DGGITQSPKYLFRKEGQNVTLSCEQNLNHDAMYWYRQDPGQGLRLIYYSQIVNDFQKGDIAEGYSVSREKKESFPLTVTSAQKNPTAFYLCASTQNSNTGELFFGEGSRLTVL.